This T cell receptor (beta chain) derives from a study of blood T cell repertoires in COVID-19. The assay was immunoSEQ multiplex PCR, and TCRdb's table has in-frame clones only and misses some. The table includes more than 200,000 clones, less than 90% detected once. Germline V gives CDR1 MNHEY, CDR2 SMNVEV (reference sequence). V lost 8 bases, J lost 5 bases, and 18 bases lay in between. This CDR3 comprises 15 residues. The clonotype comes from a man aged 55 to 69 with acute or convalescent COVID-19. Sequenced: peripheral blood. This chain connects TRBV27 to TRBJ1-4; weak D call: TRBD1 (5 bases). DNA of the CDR3: TGTGCCAGCGGGGGGAACCCCCCTTGGAATGAAAAACTGTTTTTT. It specifies CASGGNPPWNEKLFF. The whole variable domain, remainder taken from reference TRBV27 and TRBJ1-4, is EAQVTQNPRYLITVTGKKLTVTCSQNMNHEYMSWYRQDPGLGLRQIYYSMNVEVTDKGDVPEGYKVSRKEKRNFPLILESPSPNQTSLYFCASGGNPPWNEKLFFGSGTQLSVL.